The present T cell receptor (beta chain) was sequenced within a study of blood T cell repertoires in COVID-19. Only in-frame clones appear in the TCRdb table, and some are missing; sequencing was by immunoSEQ multiplex PCR. Of some 490,000 clones in the sample, around nine tenths are singletons; the top ten hold 7% to 10%. Germline CDR1 is SNHLY and CDR2 is FYNNEI. The CDR3 covers 13 residues. V lost 6 bases, J lost 1 base, and 10 bases lay in between. This sequence was found in a woman aged 55-70 years who had recovered from COVID-19. Sequences were obtained from PBMCs or T cells enriched from blood (not recorded which). The gene calls are TRBV2 and TRBJ2-7; a possible D gene is TRBD1 (5 bases). The CDR3 bases are TGTGCCAGCAGCGGCAGGGAATCCTACGAGCAGTACGTC. This codes for CASSGRESYEQYV.